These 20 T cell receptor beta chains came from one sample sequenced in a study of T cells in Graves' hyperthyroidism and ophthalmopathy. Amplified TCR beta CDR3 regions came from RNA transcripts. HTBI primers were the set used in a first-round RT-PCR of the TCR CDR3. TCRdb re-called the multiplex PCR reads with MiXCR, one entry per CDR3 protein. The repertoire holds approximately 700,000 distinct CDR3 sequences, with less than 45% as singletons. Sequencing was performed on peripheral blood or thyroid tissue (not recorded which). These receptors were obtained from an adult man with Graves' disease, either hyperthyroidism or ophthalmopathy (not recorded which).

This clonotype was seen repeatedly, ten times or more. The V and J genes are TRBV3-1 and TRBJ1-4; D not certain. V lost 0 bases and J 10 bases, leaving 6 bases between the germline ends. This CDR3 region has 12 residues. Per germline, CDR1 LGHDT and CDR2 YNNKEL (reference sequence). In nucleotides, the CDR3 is TGTGCCAGCAGCCAAGAGGGTGGAAAACTGTTTTTT. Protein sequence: CASSQEGGKLFF.

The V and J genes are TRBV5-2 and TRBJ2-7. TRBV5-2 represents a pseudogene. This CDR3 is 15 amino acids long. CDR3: CPSNFLGTTTYEQYF. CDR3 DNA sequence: TGTCCCAGCAACTTTCTGGGCACTACCACCTACGAGCAGTACTTC.

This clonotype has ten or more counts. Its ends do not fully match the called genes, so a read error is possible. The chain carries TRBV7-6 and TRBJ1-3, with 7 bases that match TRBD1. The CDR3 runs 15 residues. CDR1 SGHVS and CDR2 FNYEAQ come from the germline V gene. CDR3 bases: TGTGCTAGCAGCTTGGACAGGAGCTCTGGAAACACCATATATTTT. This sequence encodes CASSLDRSSGNTIYF.

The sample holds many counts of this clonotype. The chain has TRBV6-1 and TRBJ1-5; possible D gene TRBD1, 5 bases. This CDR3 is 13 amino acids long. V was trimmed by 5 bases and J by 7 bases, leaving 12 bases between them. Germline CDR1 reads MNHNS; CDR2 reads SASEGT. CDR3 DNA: TGTGCCAGCAGTCTAGTTCAGGGCCAGCCCCAGCATTTT. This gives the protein CASSLVQGQPQHF.

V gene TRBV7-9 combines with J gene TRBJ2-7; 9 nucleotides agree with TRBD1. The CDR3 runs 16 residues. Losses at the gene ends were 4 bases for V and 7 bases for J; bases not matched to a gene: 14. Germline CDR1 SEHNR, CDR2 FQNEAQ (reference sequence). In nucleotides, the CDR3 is TGTGCCAGCAGCTCCATCGACAGGGGGTACACCGGGGAGCAGTACTTC. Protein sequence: CASSSIDRGYTGEQYF.

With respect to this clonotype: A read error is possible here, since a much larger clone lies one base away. The CDR3 protein is CSVAEANEKLFF. CDR3 nucleotide sequence: TGCAGCGTTGCAGAGGCCAATGAAAAACTGTTTTTT. The chain couples TRBV29-1 to TRBJ1-4; D is uncertain. Germline-derived CDR1 and CDR2 are SQVTM and ANQGSEA. The CDR3 loop spans 12 amino acids. V lost 4 bases and J lost 5, with 8 bases in between.

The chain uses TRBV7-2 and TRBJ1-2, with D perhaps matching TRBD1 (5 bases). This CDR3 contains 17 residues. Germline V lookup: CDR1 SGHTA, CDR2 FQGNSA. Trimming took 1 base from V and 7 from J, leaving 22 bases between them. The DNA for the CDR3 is TGTGCCAGCAGCTTAGGGCAACAGAGGCAGGGTCTCGGTGGCTACACCTTC. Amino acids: CASSLGQQRQGLGGYTF.

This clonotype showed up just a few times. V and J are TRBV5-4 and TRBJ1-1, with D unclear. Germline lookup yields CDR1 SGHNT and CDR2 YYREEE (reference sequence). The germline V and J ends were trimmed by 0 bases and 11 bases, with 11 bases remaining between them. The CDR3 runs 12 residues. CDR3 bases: TGTGCCAGCAGCTTGGACAGCCCTCGTGCTTTCTTT. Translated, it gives CASSLDSPRAFF.

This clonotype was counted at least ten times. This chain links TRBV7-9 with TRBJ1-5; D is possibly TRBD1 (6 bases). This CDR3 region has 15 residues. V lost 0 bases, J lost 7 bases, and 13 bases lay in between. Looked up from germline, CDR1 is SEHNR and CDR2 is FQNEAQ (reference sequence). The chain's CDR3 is CASSLASGGGQPQHF. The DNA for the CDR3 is TGTGCCAGCAGCTTAGCGTCGGGGGGCGGGCAGCCCCAGCATTTT.

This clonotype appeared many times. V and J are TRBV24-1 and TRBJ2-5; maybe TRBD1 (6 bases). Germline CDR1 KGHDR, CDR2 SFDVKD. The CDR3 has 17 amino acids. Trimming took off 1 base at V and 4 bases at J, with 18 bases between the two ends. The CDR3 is CATSDFEPDRLGETQYF. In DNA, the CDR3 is TGTGCCACCAGTGATTTCGAACCCGACAGGTTGGGAGAGACCCAGTACTTC.

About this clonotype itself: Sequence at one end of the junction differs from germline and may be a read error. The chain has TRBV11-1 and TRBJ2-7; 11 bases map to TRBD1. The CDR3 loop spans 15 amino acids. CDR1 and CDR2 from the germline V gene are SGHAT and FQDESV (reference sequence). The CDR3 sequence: CASSQPDRGRDEQYF. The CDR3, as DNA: TGCGCCAGCAGCCAGCCGGACAGGGGGCGCGACGAGCAGTACTTC.

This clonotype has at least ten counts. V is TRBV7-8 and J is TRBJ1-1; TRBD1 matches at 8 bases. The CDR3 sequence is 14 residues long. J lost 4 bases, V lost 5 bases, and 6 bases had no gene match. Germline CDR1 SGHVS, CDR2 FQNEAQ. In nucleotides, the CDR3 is TGTGCCAGCAGCCCCGGACAGGGAAGCACTGAAGCTTTCTTT. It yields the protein CASSPGQGSTEAFF.

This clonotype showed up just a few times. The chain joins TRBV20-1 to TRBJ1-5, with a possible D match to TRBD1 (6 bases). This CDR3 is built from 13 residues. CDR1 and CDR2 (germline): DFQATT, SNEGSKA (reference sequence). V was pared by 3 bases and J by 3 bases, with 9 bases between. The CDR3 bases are TGCAGTGCTAGGGACAGCCTCAATCAGCCCCAGCATTTT. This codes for CSARDSLNQPQHF.

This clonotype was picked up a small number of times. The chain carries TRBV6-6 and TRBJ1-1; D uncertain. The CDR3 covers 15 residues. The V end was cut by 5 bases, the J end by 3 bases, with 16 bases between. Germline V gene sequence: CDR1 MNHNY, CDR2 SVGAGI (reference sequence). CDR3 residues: CASSEYELGYTEAFF. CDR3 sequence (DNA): TGTGCCAGCAGTGAATATGAGTTGGGCTACACTGAAGCTTTCTTT.

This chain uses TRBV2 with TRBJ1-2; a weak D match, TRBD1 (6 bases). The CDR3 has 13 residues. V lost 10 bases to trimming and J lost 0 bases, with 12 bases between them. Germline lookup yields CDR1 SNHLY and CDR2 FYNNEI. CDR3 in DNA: TGTGCCACCCTACAGGGCCCTAACTATGGCTACACCTTC. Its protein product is CATLQGPNYGYTF.

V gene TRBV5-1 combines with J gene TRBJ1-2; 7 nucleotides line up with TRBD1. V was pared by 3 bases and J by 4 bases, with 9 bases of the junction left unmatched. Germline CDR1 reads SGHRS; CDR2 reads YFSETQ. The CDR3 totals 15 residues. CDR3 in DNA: TGCGCCAGCAGCTCGGGGCAGGGGGACGGCTATGGCTACACCTTC. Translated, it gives CASSSGQGDGYGYTF.

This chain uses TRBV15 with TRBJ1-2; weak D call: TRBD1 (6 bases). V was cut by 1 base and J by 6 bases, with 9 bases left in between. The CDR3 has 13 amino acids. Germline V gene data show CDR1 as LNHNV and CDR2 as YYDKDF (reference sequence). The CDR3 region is CATSRVEGDGYTF. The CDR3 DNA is TGTGCCACCAGCAGAGTTGAGGGGGATGGCTACACCTTC.

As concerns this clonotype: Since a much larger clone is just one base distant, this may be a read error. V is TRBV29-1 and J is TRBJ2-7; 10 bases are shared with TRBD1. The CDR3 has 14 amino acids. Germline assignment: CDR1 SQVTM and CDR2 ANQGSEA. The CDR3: CSVVVTGGSDEQYF. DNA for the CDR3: TGCAGCGTTGTAGTGACAGGGGGCTCCGACGAGCAGTACTTC.

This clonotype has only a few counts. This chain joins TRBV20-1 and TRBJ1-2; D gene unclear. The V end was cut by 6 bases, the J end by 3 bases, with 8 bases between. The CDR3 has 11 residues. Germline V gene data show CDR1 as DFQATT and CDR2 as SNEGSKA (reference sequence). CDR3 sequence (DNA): TGCAGTGCCCCCCTTGACTATGGCTACACCTTC. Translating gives CSAPLDYGYTF.

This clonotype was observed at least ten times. Written as DNA, the CDR3 is TGTGCCATCAGTGATAAGGAGAACACTGAAGCTTTCTTT. The encoded protein is CAISDKENTEAFF. The V and J genes are TRBV10-3 and TRBJ1-1, with D unresolved. The CDR3 spans 13 residues. V was trimmed by 3 bases and J by 1 base, leaving 6 bases between them. The germline V gene encodes CDR1 ENHRY and CDR2 SYGVKD.